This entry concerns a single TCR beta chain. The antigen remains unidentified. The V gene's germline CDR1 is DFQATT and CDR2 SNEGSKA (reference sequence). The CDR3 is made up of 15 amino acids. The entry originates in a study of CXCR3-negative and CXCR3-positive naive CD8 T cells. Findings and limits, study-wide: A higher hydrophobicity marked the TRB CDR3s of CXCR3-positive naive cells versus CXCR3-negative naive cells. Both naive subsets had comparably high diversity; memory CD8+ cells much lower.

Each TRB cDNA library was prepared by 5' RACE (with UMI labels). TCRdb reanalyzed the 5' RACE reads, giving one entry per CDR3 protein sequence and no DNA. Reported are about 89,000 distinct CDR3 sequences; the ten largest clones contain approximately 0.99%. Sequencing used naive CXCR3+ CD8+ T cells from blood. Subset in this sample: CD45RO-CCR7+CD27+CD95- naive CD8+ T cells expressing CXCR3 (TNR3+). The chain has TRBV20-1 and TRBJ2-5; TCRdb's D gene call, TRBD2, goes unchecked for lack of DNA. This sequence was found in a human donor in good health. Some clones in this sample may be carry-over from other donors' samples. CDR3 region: CSARDVRDLQETQYF.